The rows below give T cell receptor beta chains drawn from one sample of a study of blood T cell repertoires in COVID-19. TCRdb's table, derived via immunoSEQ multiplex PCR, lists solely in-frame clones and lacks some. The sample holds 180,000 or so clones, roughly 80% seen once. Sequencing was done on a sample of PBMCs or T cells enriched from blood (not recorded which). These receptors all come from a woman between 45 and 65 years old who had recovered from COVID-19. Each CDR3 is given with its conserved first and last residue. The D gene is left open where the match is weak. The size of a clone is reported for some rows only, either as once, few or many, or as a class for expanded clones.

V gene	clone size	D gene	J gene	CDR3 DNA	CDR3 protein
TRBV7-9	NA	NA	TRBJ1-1	TGTGCCAGCAGCTTAGCGTCCAGGGGCACTGAAGCTTTCTTT	CASSLASRGTEAFF
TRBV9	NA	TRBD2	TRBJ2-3	TGTGCCAGCAGCCCGCGGGAGTGGCCAGATACGCAGTATTTT	CASSPREWPDTQYF
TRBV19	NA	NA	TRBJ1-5	TGTGCCAGTAGTATACGGTCCCCGGACAGCTCAAATCAGCCCCAGCATTTT	CASSIRSPDSSNQPQHF
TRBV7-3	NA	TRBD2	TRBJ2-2	TGTGCCAGCAGCTTAAGAGGACTAGCGGGGACCGGGAACACCGGGGAGCTGTTTTTT	CASSLRGLAGTGNTGELFF
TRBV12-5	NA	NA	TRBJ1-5	TGTGCTAGTGGGAGCGACTCGGGACACCTCTACAATCAGCCCCAGCATTTT	CASGSDSGHLYNQPQHF
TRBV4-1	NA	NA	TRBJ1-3	TGCGCCAGCAGCCAACCGACAACTGGAAACACCATATATTTT	CASSQPTTGNTIYF
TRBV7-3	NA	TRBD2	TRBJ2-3	TGTGCCAGCAGCTTACTAGCGGGCCGTGGAGATACGCAGTATTTT	CASSLLAGRGDTQYF
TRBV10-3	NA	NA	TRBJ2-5	TGTGCCATCAGGAACAGGGCTGCGGAGACCCAGTACTTC	CAIRNRAAETQYF
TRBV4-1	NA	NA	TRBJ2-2	TGCGCCAGCAGCCCTCAGGGAAACACCGGGGAGCTGTTTTTT	CASSPQGNTGELFF
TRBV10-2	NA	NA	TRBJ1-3	TGCGCCAGCAGTGAGACAGGTGCAAACACCATATATTTT	CASSETGANTIYF
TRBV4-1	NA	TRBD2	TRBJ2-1	TGCGCCAGCAGCCAAGCGGGGGGGTCCAATGAGCAGTTCTTC	CASSQAGGSNEQFF
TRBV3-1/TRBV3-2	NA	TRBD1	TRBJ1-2	TGTGCCAGCAGCCATCCCCGACAGGGGGCAAGCTATGGCTACACCTTC	CASSHPRQGASYGYTF
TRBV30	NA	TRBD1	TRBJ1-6	TGTGCCTGGAGTGTTAGGGGGACAGGGAGATCACCCCTCCACTTT	CAWSVRGTGRSPLHF
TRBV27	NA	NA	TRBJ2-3	TGTGCCAGCAGCCTGGGACTCAGCACAGATACGCAGTATTTT	CASSLGLSTDTQYF
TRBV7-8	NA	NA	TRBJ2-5	TGTGCCAGCCGTATAGGGGGGGGAGAGACCCAGTACTTC	CASRIGGGETQYF
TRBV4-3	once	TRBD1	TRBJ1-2	TGCGCCAGCAGCCAAGGACAGGGAGGCTATGGCTACACCTTC	CASSQGQGGYGYTF
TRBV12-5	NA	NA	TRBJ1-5	TGTGCTAGTGCCACCCTAATAAATCAGCCCCAGCATTTT	CASATLINQPQHF
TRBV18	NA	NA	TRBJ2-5	TGTGCCAGCTCGACCCAGGGATTACAAGAGACCCAGTACTTC	CASSTQGLQETQYF
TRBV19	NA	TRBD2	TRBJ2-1	TGTGCCAGCACATCGGGAGGGCCGGGTTGGGATGAGCAGTTCTTC	CASTSGGPGWDEQFF
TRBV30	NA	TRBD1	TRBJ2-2	TGTGCCTGGAGTGTTCGGGGACAGGGCGTTGCCGGGGAGCTGTTTTTT	CAWSVRGQGVAGELFF
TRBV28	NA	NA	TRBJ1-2	TGTGCCAGCAGTTCAGGACAGAATACCCATGGCTACACCTTC	CASSSGQNTHGYTF
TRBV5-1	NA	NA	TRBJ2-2	TGCGCCAGCACGAACCCGCGGTTAGGCGGGGAGCTGTTTTTT	CASTNPRLGGELFF
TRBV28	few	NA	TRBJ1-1	TGTGCCAGCAGTTTAGGTGGTCGGGCTGAAGCTTTCTTT	CASSLGGRAEAFF
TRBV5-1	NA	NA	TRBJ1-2	TGCGCCAGCAGCTTGCAGGGAATCGGTGGCTACACCTTC	CASSLQGIGGYTF
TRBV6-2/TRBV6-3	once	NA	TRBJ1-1	TGTGCCAGCAGTTACAGGAGTGGGAACACTGAAGCTTTCTTT	CASSYRSGNTEAFF
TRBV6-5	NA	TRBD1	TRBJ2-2	TGTGCCAGCACCCAGGACAGGCGAACCGGGGAGCTGTTTTTT	CASTQDRRTGELFF
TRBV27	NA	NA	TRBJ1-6	TGTGCCAGCAGTTTCTCGCGGGCTGGGAACTATAATTCACCCCTCCACTTT	CASSFSRAGNYNSPLHF
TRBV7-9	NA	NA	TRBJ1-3	TGTGCCAGCAGTTTTACAGGGACGGGAAACACCATATATTTT	CASSFTGTGNTIYF
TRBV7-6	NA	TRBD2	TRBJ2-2	TGTGCCAGCAGCTTAGGAGCGGGGGGGAACACCGGGGAGCTGTTTTTT	CASSLGAGGNTGELFF
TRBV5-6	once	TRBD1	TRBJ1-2	TGTGCCAGCAGCTTGGGGGACAGGGCCATCTATGGCTACACCTTC	CASSLGDRAIYGYTF
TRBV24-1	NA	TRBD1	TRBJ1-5	TGTGCCACCAGTGGGACAGGGGCTTATCAGCCCCAGCATTTT	CATSGTGAYQPQHF
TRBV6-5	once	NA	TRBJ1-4	TGTGCCAGCAGGCCCACACCAACTAATGAAAAACTGTTTTTT	CASRPTPTNEKLFF
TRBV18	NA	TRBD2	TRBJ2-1	TGTGCCAGCTCACCCCGACTAGCGGGAGGATACAATGAGCAGTTCTTC	CASSPRLAGGYNEQFF
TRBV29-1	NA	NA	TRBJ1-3	TGCAGCGTTGAAGTATCCTCTGGAAACACCATATATTTT	CSVEVSSGNTIYF
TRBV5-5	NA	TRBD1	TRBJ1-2	TGTGCCAGCAGCCCCAGGACAGGGGACTATGGCTACACCTTC	CASSPRTGDYGYTF
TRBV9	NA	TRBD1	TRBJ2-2	TGTGCCAGCCGCCCGGGACAGGGTGCCGGGGAGCTGTTTTTT	CASRPGQGAGELFF
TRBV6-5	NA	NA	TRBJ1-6	TGTGCCAGCAGTTACGATTTTTGGACAGTTAATTCACCCCTCCACTTT	CASSYDFWTVNSPLHF
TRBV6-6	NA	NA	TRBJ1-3	TGTGCCAGCAGTTACCCCGGACGGGGCTCTGGAAACACCATATATTTT	CASSYPGRGSGNTIYF
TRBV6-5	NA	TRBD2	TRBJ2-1	TGTGCCAGTGGGACTAGCGGGAGGTCCTCCAATGAGCAGTTCTTC	CASGTSGRSSNEQFF
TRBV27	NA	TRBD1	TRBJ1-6	TGTGCCAGCAGTTTAAGGGCCGGGACAGGGACCCTCGGGGCCCTCCACTTT	CASSLRAGTGTLGALHF
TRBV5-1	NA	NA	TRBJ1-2	TGCGCCAGCACGGTCGGGGGACTTGGCTACACCTTC	CASTVGGLGYTF
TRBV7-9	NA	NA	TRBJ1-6	TGTGCCAGCAGCTTCTTACAGACGAATTCACCCCTCCACTTT	CASSFLQTNSPLHF
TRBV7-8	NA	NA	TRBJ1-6	TGTGCCAGCAGCTTAGCGAGGACAGTTTATTCACCCCTCCACTTT	CASSLARTVYSPLHF
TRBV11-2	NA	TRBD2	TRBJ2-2	TGTGCCAGCAACCCAGCGGGAATAAACACCGGGGAGCTGTTTTTT	CASNPAGINTGELFF
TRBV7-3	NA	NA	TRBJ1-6	TGTGCCAGCAGCTCACGGACAGATAGTTCACCCCTCCACTTT	CASSSRTDSSPLHF
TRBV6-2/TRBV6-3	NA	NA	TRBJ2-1	TGTGCCAGCAGTTACCTATATGAGCAGTTCTTC	CASSYLYEQFF
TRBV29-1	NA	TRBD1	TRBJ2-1	TGCAGCGGCGGACAGGGGAATGAGCAGTTCTTC	CSGGQGNEQFF
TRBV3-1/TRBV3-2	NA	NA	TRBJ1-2	TGTGCCAGCAGCCTTAGGGGGGGTATGGGCTACACCTTC	CASSLRGGMGYTF
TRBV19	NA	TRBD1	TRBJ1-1	TGTGCCAGTAGGCAACGGGACAGCAAATTGAACACTGAAGCTTTCTTT	CASRQRDSKLNTEAFF
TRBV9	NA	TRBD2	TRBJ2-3	TGTGCCAGCAGCGTAGACGGACTAGCGGGAGGGCCGACAGATACGCAGTATTTT	CASSVDGLAGGPTDTQYF
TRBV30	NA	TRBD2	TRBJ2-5	TGTGCCTGGAGTAGGGGCTGGCTAGCGGGTAATCAAGAGACCCAGTACTTC	CAWSRGWLAGNQETQYF
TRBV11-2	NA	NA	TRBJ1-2	TGTGCCAGCGGAAACAGGGAGAGGGACTATGGCTACACCTTC	CASGNRERDYGYTF
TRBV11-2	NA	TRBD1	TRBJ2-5	TGTGCCAGCAGCAGGGGACAGCTCCAAGAGACCCAGTACTTC	CASSRGQLQETQYF
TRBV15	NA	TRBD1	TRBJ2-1	TGTGCCACCAGCGGGGGACAGGAGCAAATCAATGAGCAGTTCTTC	CATSGGQEQINEQFF
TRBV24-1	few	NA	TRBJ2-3	TGTGCCACCAGTGATGGAGGGCGGGATACGCAGTATTTT	CATSDGGRDTQYF
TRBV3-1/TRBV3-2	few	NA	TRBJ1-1	TGTGCCAGCAGCCAAGAAGGGGGGAGGGTAGCTTTCTTT	CASSQEGGRVAFF
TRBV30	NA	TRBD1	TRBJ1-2	TGTGCCTGGAGTCGCGACAGGGGGCAACAGGGCTACACCTTC	CAWSRDRGQQGYTF
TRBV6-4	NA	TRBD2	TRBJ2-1	TGTGCCAGCAGTGGCCTAACTAGCGGGAGGAATGAGCAGTTCTTC	CASSGLTSGRNEQFF
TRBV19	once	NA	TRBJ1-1	TGTGCCAGTACTACAGGGCGGGCCACTGAAGCTTTCTTT	CASTTGRATEAFF
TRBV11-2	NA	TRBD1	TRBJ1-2	TGTGCCAGCAGCCCCCGGACAGGGGGCGACAATGGCTACACCTTC	CASSPRTGGDNGYTF